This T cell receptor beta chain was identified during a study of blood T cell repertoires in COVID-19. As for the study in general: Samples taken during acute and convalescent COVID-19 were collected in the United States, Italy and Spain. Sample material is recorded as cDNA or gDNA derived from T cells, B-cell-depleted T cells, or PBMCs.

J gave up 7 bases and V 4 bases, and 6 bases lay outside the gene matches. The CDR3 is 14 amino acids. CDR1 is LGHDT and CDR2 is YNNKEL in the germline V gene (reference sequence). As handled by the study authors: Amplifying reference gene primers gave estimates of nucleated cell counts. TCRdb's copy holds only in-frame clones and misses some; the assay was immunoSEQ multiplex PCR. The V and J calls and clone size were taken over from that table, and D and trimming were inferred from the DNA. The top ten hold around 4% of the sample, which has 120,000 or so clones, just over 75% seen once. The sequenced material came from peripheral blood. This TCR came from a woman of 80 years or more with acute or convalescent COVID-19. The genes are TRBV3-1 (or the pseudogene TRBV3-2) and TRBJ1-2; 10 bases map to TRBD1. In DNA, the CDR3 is TGTGCCAGCAGCCTATGGACAGGGGGGACTGGCTACACCTTC. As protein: CASSLWTGGTGYTF.